This T cell receptor beta chain was recovered during a study of blood T cells in healthy people across ages. Germline CDR1 and CDR2: SGHTA and FQGTGA. The CDR3 extends over 14 amino acids. The V end was cut by 4 bases, the J end by 2 bases, with 11 bases between. The authors ran a second PCR of about 6 to 11 cycles using a sample-barcoded 5' primer and a J-beta primer mix. A single record per CDR3 protein comes from TCRdb applying MiXCR to the 5' RACE reads. This sample has approximately 1.5 million distinct CDR3 sequences, with about 31% found just once. The sample was blood. The TCR originated in a woman aged 30 to 39 in good health. The chain couples TRBV7-3 to TRBJ2-5; unclear D gene. The CDR3 spells CASSSPTEQETQYF. Here the CDR3 DNA reads TGTGCCAGCAGCTCCCCGACTGAGCAAGAGACCCAGTACTTC.